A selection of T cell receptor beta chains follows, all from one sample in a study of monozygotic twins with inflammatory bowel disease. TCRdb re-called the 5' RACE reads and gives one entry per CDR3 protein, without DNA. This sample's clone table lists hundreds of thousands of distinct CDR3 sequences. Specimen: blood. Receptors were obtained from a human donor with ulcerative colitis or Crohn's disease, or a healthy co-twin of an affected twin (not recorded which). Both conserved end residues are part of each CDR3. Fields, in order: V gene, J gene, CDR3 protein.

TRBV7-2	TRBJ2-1	CASSRTGNIGEQFF
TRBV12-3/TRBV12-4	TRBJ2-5	CASSLGSVWETQYF
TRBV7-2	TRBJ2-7	CASSLSEEQYF
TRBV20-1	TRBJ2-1	CSARTVNEQFF
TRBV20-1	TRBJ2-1	CSATHTGYPDNEQFF
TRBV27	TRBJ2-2	CASKAAITGELFF
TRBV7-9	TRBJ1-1	CASSPRLGEAFF
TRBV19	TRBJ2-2	CASSVLAGGRSGELFF
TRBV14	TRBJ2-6	CASSPGVLGANVLTF
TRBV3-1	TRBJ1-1	CASSQADAAFF
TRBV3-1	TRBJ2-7	CASSPTQAVHHEQYF
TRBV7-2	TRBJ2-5	CASSFYGTGETQYF
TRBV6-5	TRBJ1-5	CASSSQNQPQHF
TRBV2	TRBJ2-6	CASRPGQGLSSGANVLTF